The clone carrying this T cell receptor (beta chain) was found a few times. RNA isolated from unsorted whole blood supplied the blood RNA, with germline DNA also extracted. With around 500 ng total RNA as template and a constant-region primer, TCR beta cDNA was made. Sequencing libraries for TCR beta derived from three nested multiplex PCR rounds that used slightly modified ARM-PCR. Both of the initial two PCR rounds ran for around 10 cycles and employed TRBV1-TRBV30 forward primers alongside a C-beta reverse primer. Via MiXCR, TCRdb re-called the multiplex PCR reads, giving one row per CDR3 protein. This repertoire shows about 320,000 distinct CDR3 sequences, over 55% found once; its top ten account for roughly 8.9%. Germline V lookup: CDR1 KGHDR, CDR2 SFDVKD. The length of the CDR3 is 15 residues. Unmatched junction bases numbered 6, after V lost 4 bases and J lost 7 bases. This record comes from a study of tumor-infiltrating lymphocytes in primary liver carcinoma. Study details: The five patients, who were men and women, ranged in age from 30 to 69 years.

The source material was peripheral blood. This receptor was taken from a man aged 35-49 years with primary liver carcinoma and hepatitis B virus infection. The V and J genes are TRBV24-1 and TRBJ2-1, with 10 bases fitting TRBD2. CDR3 amino acids: CATSDTGTSANEQFF. The DNA of the CDR3 is TGTGCCACCAGTGACACCGGGACTAGCGCTAATGAGCAGTTCTTC.